Each of the 15 T cell receptor beta chains below was sequenced from the same sample in a study of cytomegalovirus exposure and HLA in healthy donors. The PCR ran on 60 Vbeta and 13 Jbeta primers. Assay: immunoSEQ multiplex PCR; the TCRdb copy retains only in-frame clones and omits some. The sample lists over 150,000 clones; roughly 72% were seen once. The specimen sequenced was PBMCs. The receptor source for this set is a man aged 30 to 45 in good health and CMV-seronegative.

This clone showed up just once. The junction does not match germline at one end; this may be a read error. The V and J genes are TRBV30 and TRBJ1-5; perhaps TRBD1 as D (6 bases). Germline-derived CDR1 and CDR2 are GTSNPN and SVGIG (reference sequence). This CDR3 region has 14 residues. CDR3 sequence: CAWSVPRDNQPQNF. The CDR3 DNA reads TGTGCCTGGAGTGTACCCAGGGACAATCAGCCCCAGAATTTT.

This chain connects TRBV6-6 to TRBJ2-1, with 7 bases lining up with TRBD1. With 5 bases clipped from V and 2 bases from J, the junction kept 9 bases outside the gene matches. Germline values: CDR1 MNHNY, CDR2 SVGAGI (reference sequence). The CDR3 is made up of 16 amino acids. The CDR3 reads CASSLSSTGTYNEQFF. As DNA, the CDR3 is TGTGCCAGCAGTCTCTCATCGACAGGGACCTACAATGAGCAGTTCTTC.

The chain carries TRBV6-5 and TRBJ2-2, with TRBD1 matching 7 bases. This CDR3 region has 15 residues. The V segment lost 6 bases and the J segment 1 base; nucleotides outside the gene matches: 5. Per germline, CDR1 MNHEY and CDR2 SVGAGI. CDR3 nucleotide sequence: TGTGCCAGCAGCCGACAGGGTGGGAACACCGGGGAGCTGTTTTTT. It specifies CASSRQGGNTGELFF.

The table lists this clone with a count of one. The gene calls are TRBV7-3 and TRBJ2-3; D is unresolved. The germline V gene encodes CDR1 SGHTA and CDR2 FQGTGA. The CDR3 is 14 amino acids. V lost 4 bases and J 2 bases, leaving 10 bases between the germline ends. This chain's CDR3 is CASSSRSSTDTQYF. The CDR3 coding sequence is TGTGCCAGCAGCTCCCGGAGCTCCACAGATACGCAGTATTTT.

The J gene is TRBJ2-7, the V gene TRBV5-6, with 8 bases identical to TRBD1. Germline V gene lookup returns CDR1 SGHDT and CDR2 YYEEEE. The CDR3 runs 12 residues. V shed 4 bases, J shed 6 bases, and the junction held 3 bases outside the gene matches. For the CDR3, the DNA is TGTGCCAGCAGCCCCGGGACAGGCGAGCAGTACTTC. It yields the protein CASSPGTGEQYF.

CDR3 protein: CASTYRGGNEQFF. For the CDR3, the DNA is TGTGCCAGCACCTATAGGGGCGGAAATGAGCAGTTCTTC. The chain uses TRBV27 and TRBJ2-1; TRBD1 is a possible D gene (5 bases). CDR3 size: 13 residues. With 7 bases removed from V and 7 bases from J, the gap between germline ends came to 14 bases. Germline values: CDR1 MNHEY, CDR2 SMNVEV (reference sequence).

This chain links TRBV6-1 with TRBJ1-4; 9 bases match TRBD1. The CDR3 sequence is 15 residues long. The V and J ends lost 5 bases and 2 bases, in that order; junction bases with no gene match: 3. Germline lookup yields CDR1 MNHNS and CDR2 SASEGT. The CDR3 here is CASSLQGATNEKLFF. CDR3 DNA sequence: TGTGCCAGCAGTCTACAGGGGGCCACTAATGAAAAACTGTTTTTT.

This rearrangement joins TRBV9 to TRBJ2-3; tentatively, D is TRBD2 (7 bases). The CDR3 spans 14 residues. Germline values: CDR1 SGDLS, CDR2 YYNGEE. Trimming cost V 3 bases and J 5 bases, with 13 bases left between them. CDR3 bases: TGTGCCAGCAGCGAGGGGGGGGCTGGAGATACGCAGTATTTT. This gives the protein CASSEGGAGDTQYF.

This clone is medium-sized. This chain connects TRBV10-3 to TRBJ2-3; D is unclear. V lost 4 bases and J 2 bases, leaving 10 bases between the germline ends. Germline CDR1 reads ENHRY; CDR2 reads SYGVKD. The CDR3 length is 14 residues. The CDR3 nucleotides are TGTGCCATCAGTGGTACAGTCACCACAGATACGCAGTATTTT. It is translated as CAISGTVTTDTQYF.

The chain joins TRBV25-1 to TRBJ2-7; a weak D match, TRBD2 (6 bases). Per the germline V gene, CDR1 is MGHDK and CDR2 is SYGVNS. V was pared by 6 bases and J by 3 bases, with 18 bases between. There are 15 residues in the CDR3. The CDR3 DNA reads TGTGCCAGCAGCCCGGGGAGGATGGCGGGCTACGAGCAGTACTTC. It yields the protein CASSPGRMAGYEQYF.

The chain uses TRBV10-3 and TRBJ2-7; 7 positions agree with TRBD1. This CDR3 region has 13 residues. Unmatched junction bases numbered 6, after V lost 6 bases and J lost 4 bases. Per the germline V gene, CDR1 is ENHRY and CDR2 is SYGVKD. The CDR3 here is CAIRTRDSYEQYF. The CDR3 DNA is TGTGCCATCAGAACCCGGGACAGTTACGAGCAGTACTTC.

The rearrangement joins TRBV11-2 to TRBJ2-7; D perhaps matches TRBD2 (5 bases). Germline V gene lookup returns CDR1 SGHAT and CDR2 FQNNGV. This CDR3 is built from 14 residues. V shed 1 base and J shed 2 bases, with 9 bases lying between them. CDR3 DNA: TGTGCCAGCAGCTTAGGAGAGCGGACCTACGAGCAGTACTTC. This sequence encodes CASSLGERTYEQYF.

The V call is TRBV4-1, the J call TRBJ2-5; 8 nucleotides match TRBD2. The CDR3 runs to 15 residues. CDR1 MGHRA and CDR2 YSYEKL come from the germline V gene. V was clipped by 3 bases and J by 5 bases; unmatched bases: 8. The CDR3 sequence: CASSQISGGYETQYF. The CDR3 bases are TGCGCCAGCAGCCAGATCAGCGGGGGATACGAGACCCAGTACTTC.

The chain has TRBV28 and TRBJ2-3; TRBD1 matches at 7 bases. The CDR3 sequence is 17 residues long. V lost 4 bases, J lost 4 bases, and 14 bases stayed unmatched. The germline CDR1 and CDR2 sequences are MDHEN and SYDVKM. The CDR3 DNA is TGTGCCAGCAGTTCCTACAGGGGAAGAAGTCAAGCAGATACGCAGTATTTT. It specifies CASSSYRGRSQADTQYF.

The rearrangement uses TRBV19 and TRBJ1-3; tentatively, D is TRBD1 (5 bases). Germline-derived CDR1 and CDR2 are LNHDA and SQIVND (reference sequence). This CDR3 comprises 14 residues. V lost 5 bases, J lost 0 bases, and 8 bases lay in between. CDR3 sequence (DNA): TGTGCCAGTAGTCGACAGAGCTCTGGAAACACCATATATTTT. Its protein product is CASSRQSSGNTIYF.